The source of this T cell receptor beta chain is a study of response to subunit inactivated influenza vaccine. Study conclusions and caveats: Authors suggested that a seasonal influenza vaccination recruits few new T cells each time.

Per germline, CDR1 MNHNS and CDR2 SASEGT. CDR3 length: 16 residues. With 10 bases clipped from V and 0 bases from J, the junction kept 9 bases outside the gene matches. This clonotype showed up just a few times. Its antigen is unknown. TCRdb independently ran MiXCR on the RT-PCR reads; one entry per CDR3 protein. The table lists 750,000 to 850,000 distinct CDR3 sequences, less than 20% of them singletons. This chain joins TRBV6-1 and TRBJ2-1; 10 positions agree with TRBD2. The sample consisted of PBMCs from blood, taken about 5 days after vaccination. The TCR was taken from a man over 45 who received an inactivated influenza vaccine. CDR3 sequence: CATRPLAGRSYNEQFF. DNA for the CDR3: TGTGCCACCCGCCCACTAGCGGGACGCTCCTACAATGAGCAGTTCTTC.